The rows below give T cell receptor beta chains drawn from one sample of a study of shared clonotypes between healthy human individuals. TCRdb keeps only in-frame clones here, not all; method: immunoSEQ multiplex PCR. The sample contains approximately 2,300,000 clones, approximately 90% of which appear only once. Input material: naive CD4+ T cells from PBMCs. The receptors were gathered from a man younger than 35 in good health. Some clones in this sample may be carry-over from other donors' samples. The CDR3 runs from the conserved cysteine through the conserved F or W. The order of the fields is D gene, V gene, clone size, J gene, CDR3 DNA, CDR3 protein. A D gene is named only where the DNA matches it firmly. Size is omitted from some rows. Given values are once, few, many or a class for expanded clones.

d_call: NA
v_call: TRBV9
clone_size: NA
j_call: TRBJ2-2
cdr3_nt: TGTGCCAGCAGCGTAAGTCCATACACCGGGGAGCTGTTTTTT
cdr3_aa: CASSVSPYTGELFF

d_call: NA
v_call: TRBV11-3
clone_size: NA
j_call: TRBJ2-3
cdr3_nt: TGTGCCAGCAGCTTAGGGCGAGGCACAGATACGCAGTATTTT
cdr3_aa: CASSLGRGTDTQYF

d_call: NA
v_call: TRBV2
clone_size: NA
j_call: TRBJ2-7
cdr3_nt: TGTGCCAGCAGTGCAGACAGTGAGTTCTACGAGCAGTACTTC
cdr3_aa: CASSADSEFYEQYF

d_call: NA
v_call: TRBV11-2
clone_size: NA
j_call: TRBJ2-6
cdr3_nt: TGTGCCAGCAGCTTATACAGACAGAGGGCTGGGGCCAACGTCCTGACTTTC
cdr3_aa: CASSLYRQRAGANVLTF

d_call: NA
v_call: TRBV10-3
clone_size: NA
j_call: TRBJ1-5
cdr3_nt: TGTGCCATCAGTGGGGGGGCAGTGGATAGCAATCAGCCCCAGCATTTT
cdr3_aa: CAISGGAVDSNQPQHF

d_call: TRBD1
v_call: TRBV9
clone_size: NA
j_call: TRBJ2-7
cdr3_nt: TGTGCCAGCAGCGTAGCTACAGGGGAACCCTACGAGCAGTACTTC
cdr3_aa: CASSVATGEPYEQYF

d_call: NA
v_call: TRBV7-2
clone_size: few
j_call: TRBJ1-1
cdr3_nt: TGTGCCAGCAGCTCCGGCACAGTGCGGGCTTTCTTT
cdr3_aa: CASSSGTVRAFF

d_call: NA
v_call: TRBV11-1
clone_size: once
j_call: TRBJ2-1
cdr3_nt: TGTGCCAGCAGCACCTCCCTGTTGTCAAATGAGCAGTTCTTC
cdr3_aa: CASSTSLLSNEQFF

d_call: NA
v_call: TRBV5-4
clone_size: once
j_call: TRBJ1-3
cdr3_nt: TGTGCCAGCAGCGTGAACGGACGCCTCTCTGGAAACACCATATATTTT
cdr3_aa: CASSVNGRLSGNTIYF

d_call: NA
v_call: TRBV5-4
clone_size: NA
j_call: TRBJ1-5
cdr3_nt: TGTCCTGCCCGGGTTAGGGTTCAGCCCCAGCATTTT
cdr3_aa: CPARVRVQPQHF

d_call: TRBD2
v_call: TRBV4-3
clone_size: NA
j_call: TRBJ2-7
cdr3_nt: TGCGCCAGCAGCCAATTTCATAGCGGGGTCTACGAGCAGTACTTC
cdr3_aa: CASSQFHSGVYEQYF

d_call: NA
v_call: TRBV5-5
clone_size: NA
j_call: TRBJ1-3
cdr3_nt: TGTGCCAGCACCCCAGGGTGGGGCAGCTTCGGAGACACCATATATTTT
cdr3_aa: CASTPGWGSFGDTIYF

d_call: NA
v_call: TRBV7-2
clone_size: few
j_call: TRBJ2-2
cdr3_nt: TGTGCCAGCAGGAGAGAAGGTTCCTACACCGGGGAGCTGTTTTTT
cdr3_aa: CASRREGSYTGELFF

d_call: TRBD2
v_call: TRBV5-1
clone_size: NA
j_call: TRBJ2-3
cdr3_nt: TGCGCCAGCAGCTTCCTAGCGGTTAGCACAGATACGCAGTATTTT
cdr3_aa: CASSFLAVSTDTQYF

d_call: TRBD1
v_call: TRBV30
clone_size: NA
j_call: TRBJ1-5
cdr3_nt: TGTGCCTGGAGGGGACAGTCCAATCAGCCCCAGCATTTT
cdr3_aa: CAWRGQSNQPQHF

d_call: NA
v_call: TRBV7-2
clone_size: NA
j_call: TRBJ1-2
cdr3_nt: TGTGCCAGCAGCTTAGAGTGGGGTTATGGCTACACCTTC
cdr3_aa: CASSLEWGYGYTF

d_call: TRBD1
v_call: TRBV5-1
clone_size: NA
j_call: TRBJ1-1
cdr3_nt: TGCGCCAGCAGCCCCGGATATACAGGGGGCACTGAAGCTTTCTTT
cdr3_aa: CASSPGYTGGTEAFF

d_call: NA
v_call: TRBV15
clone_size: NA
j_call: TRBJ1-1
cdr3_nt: TGTGCCACCAGCAGAGTCAGGGCCATGAACACTGAAGCTTTCTTT
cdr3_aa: CATSRVRAMNTEAFF

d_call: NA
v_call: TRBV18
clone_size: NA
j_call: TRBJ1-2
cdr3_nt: TGTGCCAGCTCACCTGACCGGGGGCGGAGTGGCTACACCTTC
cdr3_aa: CASSPDRGRSGYTF

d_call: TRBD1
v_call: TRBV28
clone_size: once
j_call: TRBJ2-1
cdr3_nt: TGTGCCAGCAGTTCGGAGCACCCCTTGACAGGGGTGTACTACAATGAGCAGTTCTTC
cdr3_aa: CASSSEHPLTGVYYNEQFF

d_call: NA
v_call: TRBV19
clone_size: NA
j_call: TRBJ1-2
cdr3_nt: TGTGCCAGTAGTTCACAGGGACTCTATGGCTACACCTTC
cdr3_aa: CASSSQGLYGYTF

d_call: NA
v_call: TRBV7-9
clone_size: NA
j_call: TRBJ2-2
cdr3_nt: TGTGCCAGCAGCCCCCACTGGATGAACACCGGGGAGCTGTTTTTT
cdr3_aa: CASSPHWMNTGELFF

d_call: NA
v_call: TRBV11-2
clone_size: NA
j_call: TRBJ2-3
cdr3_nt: TGTGCCAGCAGCCCCACTTCCGATACGCAGTATTTT
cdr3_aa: CASSPTSDTQYF

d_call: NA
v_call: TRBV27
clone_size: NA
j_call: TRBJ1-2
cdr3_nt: TGTGCCAGCAGAGCCCGACAGATTACTAACTATGGCTACACCTTC
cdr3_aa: CASRARQITNYGYTF

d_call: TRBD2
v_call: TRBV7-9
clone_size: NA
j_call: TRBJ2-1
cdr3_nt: TGTGCCAGCAGCCATCCTAGCGGGTGGGGTTACAATGAGCAGTTCTTC
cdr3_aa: CASSHPSGWGYNEQFF

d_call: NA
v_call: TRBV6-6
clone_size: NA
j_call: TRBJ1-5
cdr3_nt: TGTGCCAGCAGTCCACCCGATAGCAATCAGCCCCAGCATTTT
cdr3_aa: CASSPPDSNQPQHF

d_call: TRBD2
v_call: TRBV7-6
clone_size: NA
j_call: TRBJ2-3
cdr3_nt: TGTGCCAGCAGCCCGACGGGAGGACAAACAGATACGCAGTATTTT
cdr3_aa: CASSPTGGQTDTQYF

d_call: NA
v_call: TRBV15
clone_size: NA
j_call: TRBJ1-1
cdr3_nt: TGTGCCACCAGCAGAGGCCAATACCTCCGGGGGAACACTGAAGCTTTCTTT
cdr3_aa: CATSRGQYLRGNTEAFF

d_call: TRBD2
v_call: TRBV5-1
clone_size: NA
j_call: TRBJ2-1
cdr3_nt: TGCGCCAGCAGCTTAAGGACTAGATCGCATGAGCAGTTCTTC
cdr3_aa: CASSLRTRSHEQFF

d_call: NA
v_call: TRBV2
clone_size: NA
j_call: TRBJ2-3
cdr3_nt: TGTGCCAGCAGGAGGGAAAGATCGTTGGGCACAGATACGCAGTATTTT
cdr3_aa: CASRRERSLGTDTQYF

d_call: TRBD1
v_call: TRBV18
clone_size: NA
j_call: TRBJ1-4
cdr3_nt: TGTGCCAGCTCACCCCTTCAAATTAGACAGGGAGTGAGCGAAAAACTGTTTTTT
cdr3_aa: CASSPLQIRQGVSEKLFF

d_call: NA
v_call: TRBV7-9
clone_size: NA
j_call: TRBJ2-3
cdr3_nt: TGTGCCAGCAACATTCTTCGAATATCCACAGATACGCAGTATTTT
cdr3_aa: CASNILRISTDTQYF

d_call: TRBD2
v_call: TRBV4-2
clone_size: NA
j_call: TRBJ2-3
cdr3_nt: TGTGCCAGCAGCCAAGATCTCCGACTAGCGGGAGTCCCGTATTTT
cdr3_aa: CASSQDLRLAGVPYF

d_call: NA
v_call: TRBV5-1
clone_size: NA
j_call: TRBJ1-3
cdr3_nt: TGCGCCAGCAGCTTGGTCGGGACTCCTGGAAACACCATATATTTT
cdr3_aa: CASSLVGTPGNTIYF

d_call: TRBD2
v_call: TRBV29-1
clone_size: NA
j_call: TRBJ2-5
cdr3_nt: TGCAGCGCAAGTCCGGGGGGAGAGACCCAGTACTTC
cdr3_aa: CSASPGGETQYF

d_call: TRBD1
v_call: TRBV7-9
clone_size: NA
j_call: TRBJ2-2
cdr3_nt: TGTGCCAGCAGCTTGTTCAGGGGGCAGGGCGGGGAGCTGTTTTTT
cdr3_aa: CASSLFRGQGGELFF

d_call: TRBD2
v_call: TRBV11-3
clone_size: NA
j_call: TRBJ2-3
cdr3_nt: TGTGCCAGCAGCCAAGGGGGTTTGAGTGGCGGGAGGTCGAATACGCAGTATTTT
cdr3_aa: CASSQGGLSGGRSNTQYF